This T cell receptor beta chain is from a study of blood T cell repertoires in COVID-19. Data came from immunoSEQ multiplex PCR; TCRdb stores just in-frame clones and leaves some out. The repertoire holds roughly 310,000 clones, with roughly 90% as singletons. The CDR3 has 10 amino acids. Germline V gives CDR1 DFQATT, CDR2 SNEGSKA (reference sequence). Trimming took off 6 bases at V and 6 bases at J, with 9 bases between the two ends. Sequenced input: peripheral blood. The clonotype originates from a woman aged 25-40 years with COVID-19, enrolled during active disease. The chain combines TRBV20-1 with TRBJ2-7; D is unclear. The CDR3 sequence: CSARHSEQYF. The CDR3, as DNA: TGCAGTGCGAGACACAGCGAGCAGTACTTC.